A single sample gave rise to the 17 T cell receptor beta chains below, sequenced in a study of blood T cell repertoires in COVID-19 (TCRdb year 2020). The library was built by means of the immunoSEQ multiplex PCR assay. TCRdb's version of the immuneACCESS table is confined to in-frame rearrangements and falls short of the full clone set. An unresolved V gene accounts for under half of the shortfall where checked; the remainder is of unknown origin. The table for this sample lists just over 250,000 clones; approximately 90% of them were counted only once. Of the sample, about 4.1% is held by the ten largest clones. Sequenced material: peripheral blood. These receptors all come from a man in his sixties who had recovered from COVID-19.

The chain couples TRBV7-3 to TRBJ2-7; maybe TRBD2 (5 bases). V was clipped by 5 bases and J by 7 bases, with 12 bases between them. CDR1 and CDR2 from the germline V gene are SGHTA and FQGTGA. This CDR3 is 12 amino acids long. The CDR3 DNA is TGTGCCAGCAGCGCGGGCGTTGGTGAGCAGTACTTC. Protein product: CASSAGVGEQYF.

The CDR3 DNA sequence: TGTGCCAGCAGGAAGGACAGACGTTACGAGCAGTACTTC. This gives the protein CASRKDRRYEQYF. This chain joins TRBV6-5 and TRBJ2-7; D possibly corresponds to TRBD1 (6 bases). CDR1 is MNHEY and CDR2 is SVGAGI in the germline V gene. The CDR3 is 13 amino acids. Trimming left V 6 bases short and J 4 bases short, with 13 bases between.

The V and J genes are TRBV18 and TRBJ1-4, with 7 bases aligning to TRBD1. CDR3 size: 17 residues. J was trimmed by 0 bases and V by 3 bases; bases with no gene match: 7. Germline lookup yields CDR1 KGHSH and CDR2 LQKENI. The CDR3 loop reads CASSPRQTGATNEKLFF. The CDR3 bases are TGTGCCAGCTCACCGAGACAAACAGGGGCAACTAATGAAAAACTGTTTTTT.

The chain employs TRBV24-1 and TRBJ2-5; the D gene is possibly TRBD2 (6 bases). V was pared by 4 bases and J by 1 base, with 15 bases between. There are 16 residues in the CDR3. From germline, CDR1 is KGHDR and CDR2 SFDVKD. The CDR3 bases are TGTGCCACCAGTGACCGTCGGGGAGGACCCCAAGAGACCCAGTACTTC. Amino acids: CATSDRRGGPQETQYF.

The count of this clone is one. V gene TRBV13 combines with J gene TRBJ2-5; D remains ambiguous. The CDR3 sequence is 12 residues long. CDR1 is PRHDT and CDR2 is FYEKMQ in the germline V gene (reference sequence). With 5 bases removed from V and 4 bases from J, the gap between germline ends came to 8 bases. The CDR3 is CASSQSRETQYF. DNA for the CDR3: TGTGCCAGCAGCCAGTCACGAGAGACCCAGTACTTC.

The chain links TRBV7-3 to TRBJ2-7; 8 nucleotides agree with TRBD1. V gave up 5 bases and J gave up 2 bases; unmatched junction bases: 17. This CDR3 is 18 amino acids long. CDR1 is SGHTA and CDR2 is FQGTGA in the germline V gene. The DNA for the CDR3 is TGTGCCAGCAGCCTAAGGGTGTCTCAGGGGGCTGGGCCCTACGAGCAGTACTTC. Its translation: CASSLRVSQGAGPYEQYF.

The chain employs TRBV24-1 and TRBJ2-1, with 7 nucleotides matching TRBD1. In germline, CDR1 is KGHDR, CDR2 SFDVKD. This CDR3 is 13 amino acids long. Unmatched junction bases numbered 3, after V lost 9 bases and J lost 2 bases. In nucleotides, the CDR3 is TGTGCCACCCAGGGGGATACCTACAATGAGCAGTTCTTC. It codes for CATQGDTYNEQFF.

This clone was seen only once. This chain connects TRBV2 to TRBJ1-4; maybe TRBD1 (5 bases). Germline CDR1 is SNHLY and CDR2 is FYNNEI. The V gene lost 6 bases and the J gene lost 1 base, with 18 bases spanning the gap. The CDR3 has 17 amino acids. DNA of the CDR3: TGTGCCAGCAGCTCAAACCTACGGGGGATAACTAATGAAAAACTGTTTTTT. Protein sequence: CASSSNLRGITNEKLFF. Full variable domain (missing parts from reference TRBV2 and TRBJ1-4): EPEVTQTPSHQVTQMGQEVILRCVPISNHLYFYWYRQILGQKVEFLVSFYNNEISEKSEIFDDQFSVERPDGSNFTLKIRSTKLEDSAMYFCASSSNLRGITNEKLFFGSGTQLSVL.

V gene TRBV18 combines with J gene TRBJ1-1, with D unresolved. Trimming cost V 11 bases and J 0 bases, with 10 bases left between them. The CDR3 consists of 12 residues. CDR1 is KGHSH, CDR2 LQKENI, per germline. This CDR3 reads CASTRVNTEAFF. The CDR3 DNA reads TGTGCCTCGACCCGGGTGAACACTGAAGCTTTCTTT.

The V gene is TRBV6-5, the J gene TRBJ1-1; the match to TRBD1 covers 7 bases. Germline V gene data show CDR1 as MNHEY and CDR2 as SVGAGI. CDR3 length: 14 amino acids. The V and J ends lost 5 bases and 1 base, in that order; junction bases with no gene match: 4. The CDR3 DNA sequence: TGTGCCAGCAGTAAGGGACAGAGGAACACTGAAGCTTTCTTT. Amino acids: CASSKGQRNTEAFF.

The chain recombines TRBV10-3 with TRBJ2-7, with 8 bases that match TRBD2. CDR1 is ENHRY and CDR2 is SYGVKD in the germline V gene. The CDR3 covers 14 residues. The V gene end was trimmed by 2 bases and the J gene end by 3 bases; junction bases not matched to a gene: 3. The CDR3 nucleotides are TGTGCCATCAGTGAGGCGGGAGGCAGCTACGAGCAGTACTTC. Its translation: CAISEAGGSYEQYF.

The CDR3 nucleotides read TGTGCCACCCGTAGGGGCCACGAGCAGTACTTC. It is translated as CATRRGHEQYF. The chain links TRBV7-2 to TRBJ2-7; D possibly corresponds to TRBD1 (5 bases). V lost 10 bases and J lost 5, with 12 bases in between. The CDR3 consists of 11 residues. Per germline, CDR1 SGHTA and CDR2 FQGNSA. Full variable domain (rest looked up from reference TRBV7-2 and TRBJ2-7): GAGVSQSPSNKVTEKGKDVELRCDPISGHTALYWYRQSLGQGLEFLIYFQGNSAPDKSGLPSDRFSAERTGGSVSTLTIQRTQQEDSAVYLCATRRGHEQYFGPGTRLTVT.

CDR3 nucleotide sequence: TGTGCCACCAGGGACAGGGAGAACACCGGGGAGCTGTTTTTT. Encoded protein: CATRDRENTGELFF. The chain has TRBV6-5 and TRBJ2-2, with 9 bases fitting TRBD1. Germline V gene data show CDR1 as MNHEY and CDR2 as SVGAGI. The CDR3 covers 14 residues. V shed 10 bases and J 1 base; nucleotides not matched to a gene: 4.

CDR3 nucleotide sequence: TGCGCCAGCAGCCTAGAGACTAGCGGGACTGGGGCCAACGTCCTGACTTTC. This translates into CASSLETSGTGANVLTF. This rearrangement joins TRBV5-1 to TRBJ2-6, with 11 bases identical to TRBD2. The V gene's germline CDR1 is SGHRS and CDR2 YFSETQ. V lost 4 bases and J lost 2; bases outside the gene matches: 5. The CDR3 has 17 amino acids.

The J gene is TRBJ1-1, the V gene TRBV9; D not resolved. Per the germline V gene, CDR1 is SGDLS and CDR2 is YYNGEE. The CDR3 totals 13 residues. V was pared by 0 bases and J by 4 bases, with 7 bases between. CDR3 loop: CASSVGLTTEAFF. In nucleotides, the CDR3 is TGTGCCAGCAGCGTAGGACTTACCACTGAAGCTTTCTTT.

The V and J genes are TRBV5-6 and TRBJ1-4, with D unresolved. Germline V gene sequence: CDR1 SGHDT, CDR2 YYEEEE. V gave up 2 bases and J gave up 5 bases, with 7 bases separating them. The length of the CDR3 is 13 residues. For the CDR3, the DNA is TGTGCCAGCAGCTTCGGGTCCAATGAAAAACTGTTTTTT. It is translated as CASSFGSNEKLFF.

The rearrangement uses TRBV9 and TRBJ1-4, with 8 bases fitting TRBD1. Germline-derived CDR1 and CDR2 are SGDLS and YYNGEE. With V trimmed by 3 bases and J by 4 bases, 5 bases remained unmatched. The CDR3 covers 15 residues. CDR3 protein: CASSDGTGINEKLFF. In DNA, the CDR3 is TGTGCCAGCAGCGACGGGACAGGAATTAATGAAAAACTGTTTTTT.